Below are 19 T cell receptor beta chains sequenced from a single sample in a study of shared clonotypes between healthy human individuals. The repertoire was sequenced with immunoSEQ multiplex PCR; TCRdb's copy has only in-frame clones and lacks some. The data contain fewer than 600,000 clones, roughly 80% of them singletons. Sequencing used PBMCs. The receptor source for this set is a woman in her thirties or forties in good health. Some clones in this sample may be carry-over from other donors' samples.

The J gene is TRBJ2-1, the V gene TRBV11-2, with D possibly TRBD2 on 6 matching bases. The V gene's germline CDR1 is SGHAT and CDR2 FQNNGV. The CDR3 spans 15 residues. V was shortened by 6 bases and J by 4 bases, with 16 bases between the two germline ends. CDR3 in DNA: TGTGCCAGCAGTACTTCTACGGGAGTTTACAATGAGCAGTTCTTC. It encodes CASSTSTGVYNEQFF.

The chain recombines TRBV7-9 with TRBJ2-3, with 13 bases identical to TRBD2. CDR1 is SEHNR, CDR2 FQNEAQ, per germline (reference sequence). The CDR3 length is 18 residues. V lost 1 base to trimming and J lost 0 bases; unmatched junction nucleotides: 4. CDR3 sequence reads: CASSLVLAGGKSTDTQYF. The CDR3 coding sequence is TGTGCCAGCAGCTTAGTACTAGCGGGAGGGAAAAGCACAGATACGCAGTATTTT.

The gene calls are TRBV15 and TRBJ2-3, with TRBD1 matching 9 bases. The V segment lost 0 bases and the J segment 5 bases; nucleotides outside the gene matches: 9. Looked up from germline, CDR1 is LNHNV and CDR2 is YYDKDF (reference sequence). The CDR3 consists of 17 residues. The CDR3 reads CATSRDFGTGYRDTQYF. CDR3 nucleotide sequence: TGTGCCACCAGCAGAGATTTTGGGACAGGGTATAGAGATACGCAGTATTTT.

V usage is TRBV28 and J usage is TRBJ1-1; 11 bases agree with TRBD1. The length of the CDR3 is 16 residues. V was clipped by 7 bases and J by 1 base; unmatched bases: 8. Germline V gene sequence: CDR1 MDHEN, CDR2 SYDVKM. The CDR3 DNA reads TGTGCCAGCAAGCCGGGACAGGGGGTCTGGAACACTGAAGCTTTCTTT. Amino acids: CASKPGQGVWNTEAFF.

The chain couples TRBV11-2 to TRBJ1-1, with 8 nucleotides matching TRBD1. J lost 3 bases, V lost 3 bases, and 3 bases had no gene match. The CDR3 has 14 residues. Germline CDR1 is SGHAT and CDR2 is FQNNGV. This CDR3 reads CASSFRTGHTEAFF. CDR3 sequence (DNA): TGTGCCAGCAGCTTTCGGACAGGGCACACTGAAGCTTTCTTT.

This chain uses TRBV6-5 with TRBJ2-4; TRBD1 is a possible D gene (5 bases). Trimming shortened V by 5 bases and J by 6 bases, and 11 bases separated the two germline ends. Germline V gene lookup returns CDR1 MNHEY and CDR2 SVGAGI. This CDR3 spans 13 amino acids. The CDR3 DNA follows: TGTGCCAGCAGTGCCAGGGATGGAAACATTCAGTACTTC. Encoded protein: CASSARDGNIQYF.

The rearrangement uses TRBV11-3 and TRBJ2-7; D gene uncertain. This CDR3 is 14 amino acids long. The germline CDR1 and CDR2 sequences are SGHNT and YENEEA. Trimming shortened V by 1 base and J by 2 bases, and 9 bases separated the two germline ends. The CDR3 coding sequence is TGTGCCAGCAGCTTAGGCAGCCCTCCCTACGAGCAGTACTTC. Translated, it gives CASSLGSPPYEQYF.

This clone is a singleton in its sample. The chain joins TRBV28 to TRBJ1-4; D call uncertain. Germline CDR1 is MDHEN and CDR2 is SYDVKM. The germline V and J ends were trimmed by 3 bases and 12 bases, with 17 bases remaining between them. The CDR3 has 14 residues. The CDR3: CASSLWSGEAELFF. DNA for the CDR3: TGTGCCAGCAGTTTGTGGTCGGGAGAGGCGGAACTGTTTTTT.

This chain joins TRBV7-8 and TRBJ2-1, with 11 positions matching TRBD2. Germline trimming cut 4 bases from V and 7 bases from J; bases unmatched to any gene: 9. The CDR3 totals 16 residues. Germline assignment: CDR1 SGHVS and CDR2 FQNEAQ. The CDR3 sequence: CASSSPRTSGLNEQFF. CDR3 DNA: TGTGCCAGCAGCTCCCCCCGGACTAGCGGGCTGAATGAGCAGTTCTTC.

The gene calls are TRBV5-6 and TRBJ1-1, with unresolved D. The CDR3 length is 15 residues. The germline gives CDR1 SGHDT, CDR2 YYEEEE. V lost 2 bases to trimming and J lost 4 bases, with 15 bases between them. CDR3: CASSFISIGPTEAFF. DNA of the CDR3: TGTGCCAGCAGCTTCATTTCAATCGGACCCACTGAAGCTTTCTTT.

This clone came up a few times. The gene calls are TRBV6-5 and TRBJ2-1; D possibly corresponds to TRBD2 (5 bases). This CDR3 spans 13 amino acids. V was clipped by 2 bases and J by 4 bases, with 6 bases between them. Germline V lookup: CDR1 MNHEY, CDR2 SVGAGI. Written as DNA, the CDR3 is TGTGCCAGCAGTTACGGAGGATACAATGAGCAGTTCTTC. Its translation is CASSYGGYNEQFF.

The chain carries TRBV9 and TRBJ1-2, with D possibly TRBD1 on 6 matching bases. This CDR3 is 15 amino acids long. Germline CDR1 is SGDLS and CDR2 is YYNGEE. Trimming left V 0 bases short and J 3 bases short, with 12 bases between. CDR3: CASSVAGEGHYGYTF. The CDR3, as DNA: TGTGCCAGCAGCGTAGCAGGGGAGGGTCACTATGGCTACACCTTC.

This clone was counted ten times or more. The rearrangement uses TRBV7-2 and TRBJ1-2, with D unresolved. Germline V gene data show CDR1 as SGHTA and CDR2 as FQGNSA. Deletions cut 2 bases from V and 8 bases from J, with 9 bases between. This CDR3 has 12 amino acids. The CDR3 DNA sequence: TGTGCCAGCAGCTTACGAGGCTTGGGCTACACCTTC. Amino acid sequence: CASSLRGLGYTF. Full variable domain (outside the CDR3, taken from reference TRBV7-2 and TRBJ1-2): GAGVSQSPSNKVTEKGKDVELRCDPISGHTALYWYRQSLGQGLEFLIYFQGNSAPDKSGLPSDRFSAERTGGSVSTLTIQRTQQEDSAVYLCASSLRGLGYTFGSGTRLTVV.

The chain has TRBV7-9 and TRBJ2-7, with TRBD1 matching 7 bases. Germline CDR1 reads SEHNR; CDR2 reads FQNEAQ (reference sequence). J lost 2 bases, V lost 5 bases, and 6 bases had no gene match. The CDR3 length is 14 residues. The CDR3 region is CASSTGQATYEQYF. The CDR3, as DNA: TGTGCCAGCAGCACCGGACAGGCTACCTACGAGCAGTACTTC.

This clone appeared a few times. V gene TRBV7-8 combines with J gene TRBJ1-1; 8 nucleotides line up with TRBD1. From germline, CDR1 is SGHVS and CDR2 FQNEAQ. The CDR3 spans 15 residues. The V and J ends lost 4 bases and 1 base, in that order; junction bases with no gene match: 5. DNA for the CDR3: TGTGCCAGCAGCTACCGGACAGGGAGGAACACTGAAGCTTTCTTT. It is translated as CASSYRTGRNTEAFF.

In regard to this clone: This clone may be a read error of a much larger clone one base away. Other DNA sequences in the same sample also yield this CDR3. The chain combines TRBV29-1 with TRBJ2-3; the match to TRBD2 covers 11 bases. The germline V gene has CDR1 SQVTM and CDR2 ANQGSEA. V gave up 3 bases and J gave up 1 base; unmatched junction bases: 9. This CDR3 has 17 residues. The DNA for the CDR3 is TGCAGCGTTGAGTGGCTAGCGGGAGGTCACGGCACAGATACGCAGTATTTT. Protein product: CSVEWLAGGHGTDTQYF.

The chain recombines TRBV29-1 with TRBJ2-3; weak D call: TRBD1 (5 bases). Germline V CDR1 and CDR2: SQVTM, ANQGSEA. Between the trimmed V and J ends, which lost 7 bases and 6 bases, there was a span of 8 bases. CDR3 length: 10 residues. Here the CDR3 reads CSAGHDTQYF. Written as DNA, the CDR3 is TGCAGCGCCGGACATGATACGCAGTATTTT.

The chain links TRBV4-2 to TRBJ1-3; 8 positions match TRBD1. CDR1 is LGHNA, CDR2 YNFKEQ, per germline. The CDR3 consists of 16 residues. V lost 4 bases to trimming and J lost 7 bases; unmatched junction nucleotides: 12. DNA of the CDR3: TGTGCCAGCAGCCTAAGGGGGGACAGGAGTTTCAACACCATATATTTT. Its protein product is CASSLRGDRSFNTIYF.

The V and J genes are TRBV29-1 and TRBJ1-5; 8 bases map to TRBD1. Germline values: CDR1 SQVTM, CDR2 ANQGSEA. With V trimmed by 4 bases and J by 6 bases, 5 bases remained unmatched. CDR3 length equals 13 residues. The CDR3 reads CSVGDRGGQPQHF. CDR3 sequence (DNA): TGCAGCGTTGGTGACAGGGGAGGTCAGCCCCAGCATTTT.